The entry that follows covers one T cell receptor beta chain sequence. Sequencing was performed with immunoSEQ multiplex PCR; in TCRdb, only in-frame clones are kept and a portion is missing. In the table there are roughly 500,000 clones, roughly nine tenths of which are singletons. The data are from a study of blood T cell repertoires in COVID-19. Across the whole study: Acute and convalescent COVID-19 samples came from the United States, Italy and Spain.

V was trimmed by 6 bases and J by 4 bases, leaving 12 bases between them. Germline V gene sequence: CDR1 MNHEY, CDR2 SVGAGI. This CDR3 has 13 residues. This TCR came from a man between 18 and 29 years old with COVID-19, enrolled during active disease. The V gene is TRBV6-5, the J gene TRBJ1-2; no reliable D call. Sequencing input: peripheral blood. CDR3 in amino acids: CASREGDGYGYTF. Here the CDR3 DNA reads TGTGCCAGCAGGGAGGGAGACGGCTATGGCTACACCTTC.